These T cell receptor beta chains were read from a single sample in a study of T-cell memory formation after mild COVID-19. TCRdb re-called the 5' RACE reads with MiXCR, one entry per CDR3 protein. Among around 450,000 distinct CDR3 sequences, roughly 20% were seen once, and the ten largest hold roughly 8%. Material for sequencing was PBMCs or a T cell subset sorted from them (not recorded which). These receptors were collected from an adult woman who had mild COVID-19 (a few samples of this study predate the infection). Cell type and time point are not known. The conserved cysteine and the conserved F or W are not part of the CDR3 here. For some rows the clone size is stated as once, few or many, or as a class when expanded; others skip it.

V gene: TRBV20-1; J gene: TRBJ1-5; clone size: NA; CDR3 protein: SAGTGPQMDQPQH
V gene: TRBV12-3/TRBV12-4; J gene: TRBJ2-1; clone size: few; CDR3 protein: ASSSGLSGGNEQF
V gene: TRBV9; J gene: TRBJ2-1; clone size: NA; CDR3 protein: ASSAYSGQRQF
V gene: TRBV7-8; J gene: TRBJ1-2; clone size: few; CDR3 protein: ASSLRVLRTGSEIGYT
V gene: TRBV5-1; J gene: TRBJ2-7; clone size: few; CDR3 protein: ASSSNTYEQY
V gene: TRBV3-1; J gene: TRBJ2-5; clone size: few; CDR3 protein: ASSQESNVRPSIKGTSGRETQY
V gene: TRBV18; J gene: TRBJ2-1; clone size: few; CDR3 protein: ASSLNGIPGEQF
V gene: TRBV4-1; J gene: TRBJ2-1; clone size: NA; CDR3 protein: ASSQLDRGLNEQF
V gene: TRBV7-2; J gene: TRBJ1-6; clone size: NA; CDR3 protein: ASSLWGTEGSPLH
V gene: TRBV27; J gene: TRBJ2-2; clone size: few; CDR3 protein: ASRDRPNTGELF
V gene: TRBV6-1; J gene: TRBJ1-1; clone size: few; CDR3 protein: ASSDRDARRAF
V gene: TRBV20-1; J gene: TRBJ2-1; clone size: few; CDR3 protein: GGLALVNEQF
V gene: TRBV12-3/TRBV12-4; J gene: TRBJ2-2; clone size: NA; CDR3 protein: ASSSPLGTWELF
V gene: TRBV24-1; J gene: TRBJ1-1; clone size: NA; CDR3 protein: ATQLKMNTEAF
V gene: TRBV29-1; J gene: TRBJ2-1; clone size: NA; CDR3 protein: SVERGYNEQF
V gene: TRBV20-1; J gene: TRBJ2-7; clone size: NA; CDR3 protein: SARNRGRTTYEQY
V gene: TRBV30; J gene: TRBJ1-6; clone size: few; CDR3 protein: AWGLRGESPLH
V gene: TRBV20-1; J gene: TRBJ1-1; clone size: few; CDR3 protein: SARQSLEAF
V gene: TRBV6-5; J gene: TRBJ2-3; clone size: NA; CDR3 protein: ASGPALITDTQY
V gene: TRBV4-3; J gene: TRBJ2-5; clone size: few; CDR3 protein: ASSQEPTGDGTQY
V gene: TRBV7-6; J gene: TRBJ2-7; clone size: NA; CDR3 protein: ASSPGSLGEQY
V gene: TRBV9; J gene: TRBJ2-7; clone size: NA; CDR3 protein: ASSLGHLAYEQY
V gene: TRBV12-3/TRBV12-4; J gene: TRBJ2-7; clone size: few; CDR3 protein: ASTPRTGGEQY
V gene: TRBV7-2; J gene: TRBJ2-7; clone size: NA; CDR3 protein: ASSSSAGIYEQY